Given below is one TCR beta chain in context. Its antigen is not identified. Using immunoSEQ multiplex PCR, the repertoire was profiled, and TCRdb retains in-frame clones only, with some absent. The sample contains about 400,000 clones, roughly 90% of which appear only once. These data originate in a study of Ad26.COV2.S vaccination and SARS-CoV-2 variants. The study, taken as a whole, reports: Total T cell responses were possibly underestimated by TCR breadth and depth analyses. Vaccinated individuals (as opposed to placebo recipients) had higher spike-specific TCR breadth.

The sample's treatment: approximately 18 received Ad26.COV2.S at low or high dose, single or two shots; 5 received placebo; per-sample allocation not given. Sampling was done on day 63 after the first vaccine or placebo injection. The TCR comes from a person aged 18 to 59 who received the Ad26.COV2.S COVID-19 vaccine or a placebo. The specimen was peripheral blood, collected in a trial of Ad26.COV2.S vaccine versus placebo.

CDR3 sequence: CASSQDQNYEKLFF. DNA of the CDR3: TGCGCCAGCAGCCAGGACCAGAACTATGAAAAACTGTTTTTT. The chain recombines TRBV5-1 with TRBJ1-4; D is ambiguous. Germline CDR1 SGHRS, CDR2 YFSETQ. The CDR3 runs to 14 residues. Trimming removed 4 bases at V and 6 bases at J, with 13 bases between.